The 12 T cell receptor beta chains below were found in one sample sequenced in a study of T cell repertoires in cytomegalovirus infection. These receptors' targets are unknown. MiXCR, run by TCRdb on the reads, gives a single entry per CDR3 protein. The sample holds under 500,000 distinct CDR3 sequences, approximately 46% seen once. The sample was cultured PBMCs, taken from culture after CMV antigen stimulation. All receptors derive from a human donor in good health (CMV status not recorded). Some clones in this sample may be carry-over from other donors' samples.

J is TRBJ2-7 and V is TRBV6-1, with 10 bases lining up with TRBD1. Trimming removed 5 bases from V and 2 bases from J; junction bases left unmatched: 12. This CDR3 contains 17 residues. Germline CDR1 is MNHNS and CDR2 is SASEGT. The CDR3 region is CASSRKKLGTGAYEQYF. As DNA, the CDR3 is TGTGCCAGCAGTCGTAAAAAACTAGGGACAGGGGCCTACGAGCAGTACTTC.

This clonotype appeared once. CDR3 bases: TGTGCCAGCAGCCCCTTGGAGGGACTAGCGGGGAAGAATGAGCAGTTCTTC. Translated, it gives CASSPLEGLAGKNEQFF. J is TRBJ2-1 and V is TRBV7-2, with TRBD2 matching 13 bases. Germline V gene sequence: CDR1 SGHTA, CDR2 FQGNSA. The length of the CDR3 is 17 residues. Germline trimming cut 5 bases from V and 7 bases from J; bases unmatched to any gene: 11.

V is TRBV7-2 and J is TRBJ2-3; no firm D call. The CDR3 extends over 14 amino acids. Deletions cut 2 bases from V and 4 bases from J, with 10 bases between. Germline loops: CDR1 SGHTA, CDR2 FQGNSA. CDR3 nucleotide sequence: TGTGCCAGCAGCTTAATGGGCCGGGCAGATACGCAGTATTTT. Protein sequence: CASSLMGRADTQYF.

There are a few counts of this clonotype. The chain recombines TRBV20-1 with TRBJ2-1; 14 bases fit TRBD2. Trimming at V came to 0 bases and at J to 2 bases, leaving 3 bases not matched to a gene. CDR1 is DFQATT and CDR2 is SNEGSKA in the germline V gene (reference sequence). CDR3 size: 17 residues. The CDR3 loop is CSARESTSGGAYNEQFF. The CDR3 nucleotides read TGCAGTGCTAGAGAGTCGACTAGCGGGGGGGCCTACAATGAGCAGTTCTTC.

J is TRBJ2-1 and V is TRBV7-3; D perhaps matches TRBD2 (7 bases). V lost 7 bases to trimming and J lost 15 bases, with 16 bases between them. CDR1 and CDR2 from the germline V gene are SGHTA and FQGTGA. This CDR3 region has 11 residues. As DNA, the CDR3 is TGTGCCAGCACCGGGGGGCTAGCACCGTTCTTC. This gives the protein CASTGGLAPFF.

The chain's CDR3 is CASTPTGLRGYTF. The DNA for the CDR3 is TGTGCCAGCACCCCGACAGGGCTACGCGGCTACACCTTC. This chain links TRBV12-3 or TRBV12-4 with TRBJ1-2; 7 bases agree with TRBD1. With 7 bases clipped from V and 8 bases from J, the junction kept 10 bases outside the gene matches. CDR3 length: 13 residues.

V and J are TRBV7-6 and TRBJ2-5, with 9 bases fitting TRBD1. The CDR3 consists of 14 residues. V shed 3 bases and J 4 bases; nucleotides not matched to a gene: 3. CDR1 is SGHVS, CDR2 FNYEAQ, per germline. The DNA of the CDR3 is TGTGCCAGCAGCTTGGACAGGGGCCTAGAGACCCAGTACTTC. Residues: CASSLDRGLETQYF.

The chain combines TRBV7-2 with TRBJ2-3, with D unclear. V dropped 8 bases and J dropped 5 bases, with 20 bases sitting between them. The germline gives CDR1 SGHTA, CDR2 FQGNSA. This CDR3 is built from 15 residues. CDR3 nucleotides: TGTGCCAGCGCAGACCCGTTGGCCGAGCAAGATACGCAGTATTTT. Translation gives CASADPLAEQDTQYF.

A few counts support this clonotype. The chain uses TRBV6-5 and TRBJ1-2, with D possibly matching TRBD1 (6 bases). V was pared by 6 bases and J by 0 bases, with 11 bases between. CDR1 and CDR2 from the germline V gene are MNHEY and SVGAGI. The CDR3 extends over 14 amino acids. The CDR3 DNA sequence: TGTGCCAGCAGCCAGACAGGAGCTAACTATGGCTACACCTTC. It yields the protein CASSQTGANYGYTF.

This clonotype was observed a handful of times. The chain joins TRBV12-3 or TRBV12-4 to TRBJ2-1; 13 bases agree with TRBD2. The V segment lost 10 bases and the J segment 5 bases; nucleotides outside the gene matches: 20. The CDR3 contains 19 residues. CDR3: CAIPSILPRLAGGHNEQFF. DNA for the CDR3: TGTGCCATCCCAAGTATCCTACCTCGACTAGCGGGGGGCCACAATGAGCAGTTCTTC.

The rearrangement links TRBV7-9 to TRBJ2-7; D is possibly TRBD1 (5 bases). V lost 5 bases, J lost 9 bases, and 14 bases lay in between. Germline assignment: CDR1 SEHNR and CDR2 FQNEAQ (reference sequence). This CDR3 has 12 residues. CDR3 amino acids: CASSLQGERQYF. The CDR3 region has the DNA TGTGCCAGCAGCCTCCAGGGCGAGCGGCAGTACTTC.

The table lists this clonotype with many counts. This chain joins TRBV7-2 and TRBJ2-3, with 7 nucleotides matching TRBD1. Germline loops: CDR1 SGHTA, CDR2 FQGNSA. J lost 2 bases, V lost 5 bases, and 4 bases had no gene match. The CDR3 contains 14 residues. In DNA form, the CDR3 reads TGTGCCAGCAGCGGACAGGTGTACACAGATACGCAGTATTTT. Translation gives CASSGQVYTDTQYF.